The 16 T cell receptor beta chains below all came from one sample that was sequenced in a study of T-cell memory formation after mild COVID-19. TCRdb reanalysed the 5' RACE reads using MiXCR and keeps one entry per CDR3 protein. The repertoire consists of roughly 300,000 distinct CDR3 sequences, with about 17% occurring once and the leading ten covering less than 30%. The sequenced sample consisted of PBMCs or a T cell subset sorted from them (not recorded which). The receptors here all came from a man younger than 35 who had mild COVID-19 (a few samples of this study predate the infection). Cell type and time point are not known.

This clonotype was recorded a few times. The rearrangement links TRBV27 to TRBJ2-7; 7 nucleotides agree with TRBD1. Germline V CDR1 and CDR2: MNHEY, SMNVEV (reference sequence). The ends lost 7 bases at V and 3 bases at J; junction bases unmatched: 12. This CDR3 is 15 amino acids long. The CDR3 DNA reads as TGTGCCAGCATCACCAGACAGGGAAGGTTCTACGAGCAGTACTTC. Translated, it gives CASITRQGRFYEQYF.

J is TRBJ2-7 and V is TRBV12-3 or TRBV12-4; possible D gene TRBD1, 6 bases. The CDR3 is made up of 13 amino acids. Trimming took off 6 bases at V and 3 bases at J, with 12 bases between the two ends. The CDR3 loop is CASSLTGIYEQYF. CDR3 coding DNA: TGTGCCAGCAGCCTGACAGGTATCTACGAGCAGTACTTC.

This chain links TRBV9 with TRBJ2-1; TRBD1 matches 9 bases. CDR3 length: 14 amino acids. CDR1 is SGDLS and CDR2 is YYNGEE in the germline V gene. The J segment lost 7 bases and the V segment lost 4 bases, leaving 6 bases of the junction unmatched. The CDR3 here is CASSILTGGNEQFF. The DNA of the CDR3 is TGTGCCAGCAGCATCTTGACAGGGGGGAATGAGCAGTTCTTC.

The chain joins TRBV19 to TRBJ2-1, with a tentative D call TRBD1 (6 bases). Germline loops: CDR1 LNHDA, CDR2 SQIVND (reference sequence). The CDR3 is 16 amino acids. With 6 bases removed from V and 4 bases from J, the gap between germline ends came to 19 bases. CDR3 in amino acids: CASSRQASAAYNEQFF. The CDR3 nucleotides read TGTGCCAGTAGCAGACAGGCCAGTGCCGCATACAATGAGCAGTTCTTC.

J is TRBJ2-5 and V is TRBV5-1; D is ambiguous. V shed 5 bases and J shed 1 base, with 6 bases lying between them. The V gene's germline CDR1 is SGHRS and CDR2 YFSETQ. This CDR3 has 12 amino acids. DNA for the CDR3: TGCGCCAGCAGGACCTTCCAAGAGACCCAGTACTTC. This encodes CASRTFQETQYF.

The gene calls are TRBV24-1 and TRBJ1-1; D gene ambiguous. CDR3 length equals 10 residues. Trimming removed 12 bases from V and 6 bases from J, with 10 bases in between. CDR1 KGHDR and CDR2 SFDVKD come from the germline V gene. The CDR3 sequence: CAPPRSEAFF. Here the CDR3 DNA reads TGTGCCCCACCTCGGTCTGAAGCTTTCTTT.

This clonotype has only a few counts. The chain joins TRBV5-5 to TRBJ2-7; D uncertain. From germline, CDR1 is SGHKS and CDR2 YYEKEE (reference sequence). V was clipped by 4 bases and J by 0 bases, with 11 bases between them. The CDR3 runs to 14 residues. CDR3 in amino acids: CASSQVALSYEQYV. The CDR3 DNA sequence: TGTGCCAGCAGCCAAGTCGCCCTCTCCTACGAGCAGTACGTC.

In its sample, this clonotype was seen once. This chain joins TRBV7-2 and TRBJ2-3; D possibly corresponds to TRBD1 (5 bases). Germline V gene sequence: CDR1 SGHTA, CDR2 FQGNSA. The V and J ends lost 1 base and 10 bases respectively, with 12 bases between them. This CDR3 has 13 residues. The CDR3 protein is CASSLEGVVAQYF. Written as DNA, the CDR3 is TGTGCCAGCAGCTTAGAAGGGGTTGTGGCGCAGTATTTT. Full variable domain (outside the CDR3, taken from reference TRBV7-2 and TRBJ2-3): GAGVSQSPSNKVTEKGKDVELRCDPISGHTALYWYRQSLGQGLEFLIYFQGNSAPDKSGLPSDRFSAERTGGSVSTLTIQRTQQEDSAVYLCASSLEGVVAQYFGPGTRLTVL.

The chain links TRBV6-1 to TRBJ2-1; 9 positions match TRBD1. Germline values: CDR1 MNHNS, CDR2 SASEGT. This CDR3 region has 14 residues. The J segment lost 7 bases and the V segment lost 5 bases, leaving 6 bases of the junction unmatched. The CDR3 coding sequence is TGTGCCAGCAGTTCGGACAGGGGCCGAAATGAGCAGTTCTTC. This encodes CASSSDRGRNEQFF.

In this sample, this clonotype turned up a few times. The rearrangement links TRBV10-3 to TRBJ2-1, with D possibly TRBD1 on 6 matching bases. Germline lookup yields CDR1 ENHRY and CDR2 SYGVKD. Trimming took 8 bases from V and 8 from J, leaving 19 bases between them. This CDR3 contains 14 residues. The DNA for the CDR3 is TGTGCCATCTCTCGACCCTACAGGGTAGATGAGCAGTTCTTC. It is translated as CAISRPYRVDEQFF.

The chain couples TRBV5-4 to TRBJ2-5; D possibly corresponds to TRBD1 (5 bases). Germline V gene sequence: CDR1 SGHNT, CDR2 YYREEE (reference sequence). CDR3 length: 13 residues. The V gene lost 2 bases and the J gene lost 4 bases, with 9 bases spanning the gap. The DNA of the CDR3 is TGTGCCAGCAGCTTACACAGGTCAGAGACCCAGTACTTC. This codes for CASSLHRSETQYF. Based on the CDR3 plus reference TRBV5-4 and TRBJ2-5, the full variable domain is ETGVTQSPTHLIKTRGQQVTLRCSSQSGHNTVSWYQQALGQGPQFIFQYYREEENGRGNFPPRFSGLQFPNYSSELNVNALELDDSALYLCASSLHRSETQYFGPGTRLLVL.

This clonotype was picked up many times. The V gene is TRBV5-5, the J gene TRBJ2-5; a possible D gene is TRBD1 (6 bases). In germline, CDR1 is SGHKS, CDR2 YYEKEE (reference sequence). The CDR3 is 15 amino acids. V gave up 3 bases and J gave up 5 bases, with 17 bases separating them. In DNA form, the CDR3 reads TGTGCCAGCAGCTGGAAGACAGGAGGAATGGAGACCCAGTACTTC. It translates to CASSWKTGGMETQYF.

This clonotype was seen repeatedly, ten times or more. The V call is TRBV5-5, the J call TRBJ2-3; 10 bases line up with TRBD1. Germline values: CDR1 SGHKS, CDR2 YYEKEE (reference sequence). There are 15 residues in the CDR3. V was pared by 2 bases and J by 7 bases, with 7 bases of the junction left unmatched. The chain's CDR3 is CASSFPGTGVNTQYF. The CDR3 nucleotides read TGTGCCAGCAGCTTTCCCGGGACAGGGGTAAATACGCAGTATTTT. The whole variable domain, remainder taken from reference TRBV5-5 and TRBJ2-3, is DAGVTQSPTHLIKTRGQQVTLRCSPISGHKSVSWYQQVLGQGPQFIFQYYEKEERGRGNFPDRFSARQFPNYSSELNVNALLLGDSALYLCASSFPGTGVNTQYFGPGTRLTVL.

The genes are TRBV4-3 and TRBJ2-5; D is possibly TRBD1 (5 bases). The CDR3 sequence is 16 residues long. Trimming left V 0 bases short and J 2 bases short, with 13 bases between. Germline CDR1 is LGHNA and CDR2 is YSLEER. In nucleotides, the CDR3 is TGCGCCAGCAGCCAAGATGGGGCGGTCGGGCAAGAGACCCAGTACTTC. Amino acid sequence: CASSQDGAVGQETQYF.

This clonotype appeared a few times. The CDR3 nucleotides are TGTGCCAGCACCGGTTACGGCGGGGCCGCAACGCAGTATTTT. Residues: CASTGYGGAATQYF. The rearrangement joins TRBV7-2 to TRBJ2-3; D possibly corresponds to TRBD2 (6 bases). Germline-derived CDR1 and CDR2 are SGHTA and FQGNSA. CDR3 size: 14 residues. V lost 7 bases and J lost 9, with 20 bases in between. Filled out from reference TRBV7-2 and TRBJ2-3, the complete variable domain reads GAGVSQSPSNKVTEKGKDVELRCDPISGHTALYWYRQSLGQGLEFLIYFQGNSAPDKSGLPSDRFSAERTGGSVSTLTIQRTQQEDSAVYLCASTGYGGAATQYFGPGTRLTVL.

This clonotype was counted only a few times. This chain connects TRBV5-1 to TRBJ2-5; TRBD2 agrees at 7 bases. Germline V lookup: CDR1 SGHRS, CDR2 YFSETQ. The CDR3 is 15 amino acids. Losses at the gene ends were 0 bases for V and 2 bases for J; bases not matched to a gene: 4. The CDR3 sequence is CASSLASGGQETQYF. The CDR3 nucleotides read TGCGCCAGCAGCTTGGCATCGGGGGGACAAGAGACCCAGTACTTC.